This TCR beta chain was obtained from a study of blood T cell repertoires in COVID-19 (TCRdb year 2020). Broadly, across the study: Samples covering the acute and convalescent phases of COVID-19 were provided by collaborators in the United States, Italy and Spain. The prospective study material was composed of cDNA or gDNA derived from T cells, B-cell-depleted T cells, or PBMCs. Deeply sampled blood TCRbeta repertoires from subjects exposed to, actively infected with, or recovered from COVID-19 were included in the dataset. The repertoires were released in a freely available public database meant as a resource for research on the immune response to SARS-CoV-2. Samples were obtained from the ongoing ImmuneRACE study (first 160 participants) and from 1,200 or so subjects provided by 6 global collaborators. Nearly every sample came with metadata listing a de-identified subject ID, COVID-19 status, age in years and sex. Where available, HLA class I and class II types were obtained from metadata supplied by the sample provider rather than from assay-based typing. Here is what the overall study found, with its caveats: The amount of clinical and demographic metadata varied by source and participant and was provided uncurated.

Each collaborating institution followed its own protocols to collect whole blood in K2EDTA tubes. For TCRbeta analysis, collaborator samples were shipped as frozen whole blood, as isolated PBMCs, or as DNA extracted from either sample type. TCRbeta CDR3 regions were amplified from genomic DNA using the immunoSEQ Assay, a bias-controlled multiplex PCR. The paper's data handling went like this. Within the assay, amplification of reference gene primers was used to estimate how many nucleated cells each sample contained. To quantify the absolute abundance of each unique TCRbeta CDR3 rearrangement, sequence reads were collapsed and filtered. For each sample, productive Simpson clonality was calculated as the square root of Simpson's diversity index across productive rearrangements. Entries here come from immuneACCESS through TCRdb and include only in-frame sequences with V and J called. Some clones fail to appear in such tables; in the studies checked, an unresolved V gene covers under half of the shortfall, and the cause of the remainder is unknown. V and J calls and clone size follow that table, whereas D and trimming were derived from the DNA. For this sample the table gives 150,000 or so clones, of which approximately 92% were detected only once. In total, the top ten clones hold 3.5% to 5% of the sample.

About this clone: Its antigen specificity is not known. Per-base quality was not reported, and no clone a single base away is much larger than it.

Sample: peripheral blood. This clonotype was sampled from a woman aged 50 to 60 with acute or convalescent COVID-19.

DNA sequence: TGTGCCAGTAGTACCCCGGGACAGGGAAGCAATCAGCCCCAGCATTTT. It specifies CASSTPGQGSNQPQHF. Recombination joined TRBV19 with TRBJ1-5; 9 junctional bases match TRBD1. CDR1 and CDR2 are drawn from the germline V gene (reference sequence): LNHDA, SQIVND. Its CDR3 holds 16 amino acids, cysteine through phenylalanine. Only the CDR3 region is kept as DNA, spanning 48 bases read in frame from base 1. Here V drops 4 bases and J drops 1 base, and the junction holds 5 bases not matched to any gene.